This entry lists 5 T cell receptor beta chains sequenced from one sample in a study of blood T cell repertoires in COVID-19. The assay was immunoSEQ multiplex PCR, and TCRdb's table has in-frame clones only and misses some. The data contain about 260,000 clones, approximately 90% of them singletons. Sequenced input: peripheral blood. The receptors here all came from a woman aged 40 to 50 with acute or convalescent COVID-19.

The V and J genes are TRBV5-4 and TRBJ2-7; 9 positions agree with TRBD1. Germline V gene lookup returns CDR1 SGHNT and CDR2 YYREEE (reference sequence). The trim removed 2 bases at V and 6 bases at J, leaving 6 bases unmatched. This CDR3 spans 14 amino acids. Here the CDR3 DNA reads TGTGCCAGCAGCTTCGGGACAGGGACGTTCGAGCAGTACGTC. Amino acids: CASSFGTGTFEQYV.

This clone was seen once. V usage is TRBV6-6 and J usage is TRBJ1-2; D remains ambiguous. V lost 2 bases to trimming and J lost 4 bases, with 14 bases between them. This CDR3 is 15 amino acids long. Germline lookup yields CDR1 MNHNY and CDR2 SVGAGI (reference sequence). CDR3 DNA: TGTGCCAGCAGTTACGGAACAGTTGACGTCTATGGCTACACCTTC. Translated, it gives CASSYGTVDVYGYTF.

This chain uses TRBV28 with TRBJ1-5; 10 nucleotides agree with TRBD1. The germline V gene encodes CDR1 MDHEN and CDR2 SYDVKM. CDR3 length equals 15 residues. V lost 0 bases and J lost 6; bases outside the gene matches: 2. Here the CDR3 reads CASSLWTGGGQPQHF. CDR3 bases: TGTGCCAGCAGTTTATGGACAGGGGGCGGTCAGCCCCAGCATTTT.

CDR3 sequence (DNA): TGCGCCAGCAGCTCACTAGCGGGGTCCCAAGAGACCCAGTACTTC. Its translation is CASSSLAGSQETQYF. The chain is built from TRBV5-1 and TRBJ2-5; 10 bases align to TRBD2. In germline, CDR1 is SGHRS, CDR2 YFSETQ. Trimming took 3 bases from V and 1 from J; bases not matched to a gene: 3. This CDR3 is built from 15 residues.

This clone appeared a single time. The gene calls are TRBV6-5 and TRBJ2-7; 8 bases match TRBD2. This CDR3 has 15 amino acids. CDR1 and CDR2 from the germline V gene are MNHEY and SVGAGI. Trimming cost V 8 bases and J 0 bases; bases outside gene matches: 9. CDR3 DNA: TGTGCCAGCTCCAGCGGGGGTACGAACTCCTACGAGCAGTACGTC. This encodes CASSSGGTNSYEQYV.